This T cell receptor (beta chain) was sequenced during a study of blood T cell repertoires in COVID-19. The table came from immunoSEQ multiplex PCR; TCRdb's copy has only in-frame clones and leaves some out. This sample yields around 100,000 clones, of which 69% are seen a single time; approximately 6.3% belongs to the top ten. Per the germline V gene, CDR1 is GTSNPN and CDR2 is SVGIG (reference sequence). J was trimmed by 7 bases and V by 0 bases; bases with no gene match: 14. This CDR3 region has 17 residues. This receptor was identified in a man at least 80 years old with acute or convalescent COVID-19. The sequenced sample consisted of peripheral blood. The rearrangement links TRBV30 to TRBJ2-1, with TRBD2 matching 8 bases. The CDR3: CAWSVRGGSGSRNEQFF. In DNA, the CDR3 is TGTGCCTGGAGTGTACGGGGGGGGAGTGGGAGTAGGAATGAGCAGTTCTTC.